What follows are 30 T cell receptor beta chains derived from one specimen sequenced in a study of siplizumab effects on memory and regulatory T cells. The data were produced by immunoSEQ multiplex PCR, yet TCRdb's version contains in-frame clones alone and is incomplete. The data hold 100,000 or so clones, with under 95% observed a single time. Sequencing used Tregs sorted from blood. The receptors shown here come from a human donor in good health.

This chain uses TRBV25-1 with TRBJ2-3, with D maybe TRBD2 (5 bases). The CDR3 is made up of 17 amino acids. Germline CDR1 reads MGHDK; CDR2 reads SYGVNS. The V gene lost 1 base and the J gene lost 6 bases, with 20 bases spanning the gap. Here the CDR3 DNA reads TGTGCCAGCAGTGAATCGGGGTCGACCCGACCAAGGGATACGCAGTATTTT. Protein product: CASSESGSTRPRDTQYF.

The rearrangement joins TRBV2 to TRBJ2-2; D possibly corresponds to TRBD2 (6 bases). Trimming stripped 5 bases from V and 5 bases from J, with 15 bases between. Per the germline V gene, CDR1 is SNHLY and CDR2 is FYNNEI. CDR3 length: 15 residues. CDR3 nucleotides: TGTGCCAGCAGTTCCCGGGAGTCGTGGACCGGGGAGCTGTTTTTT. This gives the protein CASSSRESWTGELFF.

The J gene is TRBJ1-3, the V gene TRBV9; the match to TRBD1 covers 9 bases. This CDR3 has 20 residues. The ends lost 1 base at V and 1 base at J; junction bases unmatched: 15. Germline CDR1 and CDR2: SGDLS and YYNGEE. In nucleotides, the CDR3 is TGTGCCAGCAGCGTATCAGTGAGCGGACAGGGGTTTCCGTCTGGAAACACCATATATTTT. This encodes CASSVSVSGQGFPSGNTIYF.

The genes are TRBV7-3 and TRBJ2-1; 9 bases align to TRBD2. The CDR3 is 17 residues long. The V and J ends lost 5 bases and 7 bases, in that order; junction bases with no gene match: 15. CDR1 and CDR2 from the germline V gene are SGHTA and FQGTGA. The CDR3 sequence is CASSPAPPGLAPNEQFF. DNA of the CDR3: TGTGCCAGCAGCCCCGCCCCACCGGGACTAGCCCCGAATGAGCAGTTCTTC.

The rearrangement links TRBV2 to TRBJ1-4, with D uncertain. Germline-derived CDR1 and CDR2 are SNHLY and FYNNEI. Trimming left V 3 bases short and J 8 bases short, with 16 bases between. This CDR3 is 15 amino acids long. CDR3 region: CASSDWTTEGEKLFF. In DNA, the CDR3 is TGTGCCAGCAGTGACTGGACTACCGAAGGGGAAAAACTGTTTTTT.

The chain employs TRBV6-5 and TRBJ2-1; 8 positions match TRBD2. From germline, CDR1 is MNHEY and CDR2 SVGAGI. The length of the CDR3 is 16 residues. V was pared by 2 bases and J by 7 bases, with 10 bases of the junction left unmatched. This chain's CDR3 is CASSYAEGLGLNEQFF. The CDR3 DNA sequence: TGTGCCAGCAGTTACGCGGAGGGACTAGGCTTAAATGAGCAGTTCTTC.

J is TRBJ1-5 and V is TRBV6-5, with 7 bases matching TRBD1. Germline V CDR1 and CDR2: MNHEY, SVGAGI. The CDR3 loop spans 15 amino acids. V dropped 6 bases and J dropped 0; count of bases not matched to a gene: 5. The CDR3 nucleotides read TGTGCCAGCAGCAGGGGGGGGAATAGCAATCAGCCCCAGCATTTT. Encoded protein: CASSRGGNSNQPQHF.

The rearrangement links TRBV18 to TRBJ2-2, with TRBD2 matching 9 bases. The CDR3 has 15 amino acids. CDR1 is KGHSH and CDR2 is LQKENI in the germline V gene. V was clipped by 6 bases and J by 5 bases; unmatched bases: 7. The CDR3 spells CASSPLSGRTGELFF. The DNA of the CDR3 is TGTGCCAGCTCCCCCCTCAGCGGGAGGACCGGGGAGCTGTTTTTT.

This chain uses TRBV7-9 with TRBJ2-7, with D maybe TRBD1 (6 bases). The length of the CDR3 is 17 residues. Germline V gene sequence: CDR1 SEHNR, CDR2 FQNEAQ (reference sequence). The ends were cut back, 0 bases at V and 5 bases at J, with 20 bases in the middle. CDR3 amino acids: CASSLAGHPMDGDEQYF. The CDR3 nucleotides are TGTGCCAGCAGCTTAGCGGGACACCCCATGGATGGAGACGAGCAGTACTTC.

This clone occurred once. The rearrangement uses TRBV28 and TRBJ2-4; 10 positions agree with TRBD1. V gave up 7 bases and J gave up 8 bases; unmatched junction bases: 5. Germline assignment: CDR1 MDHEN and CDR2 SYDVKM. The CDR3 loop spans 13 amino acids. The DNA for the CDR3 is TGTGCCAGCAAACGACAGGGGGCTTACATTCAGTACTTC. This codes for CASKRQGAYIQYF.

The J gene is TRBJ2-3, the V gene TRBV5-4; 12 bases map to TRBD2. This CDR3 has 15 amino acids. The germline CDR1 and CDR2 sequences are SGHNT and YYREEE (reference sequence). V lost 1 base to trimming and J lost 8 bases; unmatched junction nucleotides: 5. CDR3 DNA sequence: TGTGCCAGCAGCTTGCCGGGACTAGCGGGTTTTACGCAGTATTTT. Translating it yields CASSLPGLAGFTQYF.

CDR3 DNA sequence: TGTGCCAGCAGACCCGGGACGGGGAGCTACGAGCAGTACTTC. Translation gives CASRPGTGSYEQYF. The chain carries TRBV6-6 and TRBJ2-7; D may be TRBD1 or TRBD2 (5 bases each). The CDR3 spans 14 residues. Germline V CDR1 and CDR2: MNHNY, SVGAGI (reference sequence). V was clipped by 6 bases and J by 3 bases, with 15 bases between them.

The chain couples TRBV2 to TRBJ2-7; no definite D call. The CDR3 loop spans 12 amino acids. Germline assignment: CDR1 SNHLY and CDR2 FYNNEI. V dropped 2 bases and J dropped 6 bases, with 8 bases sitting between them. CDR3 bases: TGTGCCAGCAGTGAATATTGGTCCGAGCAGTACTTC. This codes for CASSEYWSEQYF.

V is TRBV6-4 and J is TRBJ2-3, with a weak D call TRBD1 (6 bases). Germline-derived CDR1 and CDR2 are MRHNA and SNTAGT. Trimming removed 5 bases from V and 6 bases from J, with 12 bases in between. The CDR3 spans 13 residues. The CDR3 protein is CASSSSGADTQYF. The CDR3 DNA reads as TGTGCCAGCAGTTCCTCAGGGGCTGATACGCAGTATTTT.

The chain carries TRBV7-9 and TRBJ1-1, with TRBD1 identical over 7 bases. Germline CDR1 and CDR2: SEHNR and FQNEAQ (reference sequence). Unmatched junction bases numbered 7, after V lost 5 bases and J lost 1 base. The CDR3 has 15 amino acids. As DNA, the CDR3 is TGTGCCAGCAGCCGACTGGGACAGCCGAACACTGAAGCTTTCTTT. Protein sequence: CASSRLGQPNTEAFF.

The rearrangement joins TRBV6-6 to TRBJ2-5; D unresolved. CDR1 MNHNY and CDR2 SVGAGI come from the germline V gene (reference sequence). Trimming took off 0 bases at V and 4 bases at J, with 12 bases between the two ends. This CDR3 contains 15 residues. This chain's CDR3 is CASSYSLRRRETQYF. The CDR3 DNA sequence: TGTGCCAGCAGTTACTCGCTAAGGCGTCGAGAGACCCAGTACTTC.

The CDR3 sequence: CASTEDRGPSNQPQHF. The CDR3 nucleotides are TGTGCCAGCACCGAGGACAGGGGGCCGAGCAATCAGCCCCAGCATTTT. The V call is TRBV2, the J call TRBJ1-5; 11 nucleotides line up with TRBD1. The CDR3 contains 16 residues. After removal of 7 bases from V and 1 base from J, the junction contained 6 bases not matched to a gene. Germline loops: CDR1 SNHLY, CDR2 FYNNEI.

The chain links TRBV5-3 to TRBJ2-5; 10 nucleotides align to TRBD2. TRBV5-3 is known as an ORF, though its function is uncertain. V lost 9 bases, J lost 5 bases, and 22 bases stayed unmatched. The CDR3 is 18 amino acids. CDR3 DNA sequence: TGTGCCACCTGCCCCCTAGCCGCTAGCGGGAGTAGCTGGGAGACCCAGTACTTC. It translates to CATCPLAASGSSWETQYF.

This sequence joins TRBV5-1 and TRBJ2-3; unclear D gene. This CDR3 has 13 amino acids. CDR1 is SGHRS, CDR2 YFSETQ, per germline. Trimming took 0 bases from V and 5 from J, leaving 7 bases between them. In nucleotides, the CDR3 is TGCGCCAGCAGCTTGGGTGTTGTAGATACGCAGTATTTT. It is translated as CASSLGVVDTQYF.

V is TRBV5-4 and J is TRBJ2-7; 9 bases are shared with TRBD1. The V segment lost 0 bases and the J segment 4 bases; nucleotides outside the gene matches: 2. The CDR3 covers 14 residues. Germline CDR1 is SGHNT and CDR2 is YYREEE (reference sequence). The CDR3 nucleotides read TGTGCCAGCAGCTTGGGACAGGGGGGGTACGAGCAGTACTTC. Its translation is CASSLGQGGYEQYF. The entire variable domain, with the rest obtained from reference TRBV5-4 and TRBJ2-7, is as follows: ETGVTQSPTHLIKTRGQQVTLRCSSQSGHNTVSWYQQALGQGPQFIFQYYREEENGRGNFPPRFSGLQFPNYSSELNVNALELDDSALYLCASSLGQGGYEQYFGPGTRLTVT.

The rearrangement links TRBV4-2 to TRBJ2-3, with TRBD2 matching over 12 bases. V was clipped by 1 base and J by 5 bases; unmatched bases: 1. This CDR3 has 15 residues. Germline CDR1 and CDR2: LGHNA and YNFKEQ. CDR3 loop: CASSQGLAGVDTQYF. CDR3 bases: TGTGCCAGCAGCCAAGGACTAGCGGGAGTAGATACGCAGTATTTT.

This chain uses TRBV27 with TRBJ1-4, with 11 bases fitting TRBD1. Germline V gene lookup returns CDR1 MNHEY and CDR2 SMNVEV (reference sequence). This CDR3 is built from 18 residues. V dropped 5 bases and J dropped 3; count of bases not matched to a gene: 11. The CDR3 protein is CASSRTGGSMRANEKLFF. The CDR3 DNA reads TGTGCCAGCAGTCGGACAGGGGGCAGTATGAGGGCTAATGAAAAACTGTTTTTT.

The rearrangement joins TRBV11-2 to TRBJ2-5; 9 bases align to TRBD2. The trim removed 1 base at V and 4 bases at J, leaving 1 base unmatched. The CDR3 loop spans 14 amino acids. CDR1 and CDR2 from the germline V gene are SGHAT and FQNNGV. This CDR3 is CASSLVLAGETQYF. CDR3 bases: TGTGCCAGCAGCTTAGTACTAGCGGGAGAGACCCAGTACTTC.

V and J are TRBV28 and TRBJ2-4; 7 nucleotides line up with TRBD2. This CDR3 is built from 13 residues. The V and J ends lost 6 bases and 9 bases, in that order; junction bases with no gene match: 8. Germline CDR1 is MDHEN and CDR2 is SYDVKM. The CDR3 DNA sequence: TGTGCCAGCAGCCAAACGGGCGGGAGCATTCAGTACTTC. It specifies CASSQTGGSIQYF.

CDR3 bases: TGTGCCAGCAGTCTGTCCCGGACCTTCAACGTCCTGACTTTC. Its translation is CASSLSRTFNVLTF. The chain is built from TRBV6-5 and TRBJ2-6; D gene unclear. In germline, CDR1 is MNHEY, CDR2 SVGAGI. Trimming took 5 bases from V and 9 from J, leaving 14 bases between them. The CDR3 has 14 residues.

The chain employs TRBV7-9 and TRBJ1-1, with 8 bases aligning to TRBD1. Germline V gives CDR1 SEHNR, CDR2 FQNEAQ (reference sequence). CDR3 size: 13 residues. Losses at the gene ends were 4 bases for V and 5 bases for J; bases not matched to a gene: 3. The CDR3 nucleotides are TGTGCCAGCAGCTCGAGACAGGGGACTGAAGCTTTCTTT. It translates to CASSSRQGTEAFF.

This chain links TRBV27 with TRBJ2-7; 8 bases line up with TRBD2. This CDR3 comprises 15 residues. The V segment lost 4 bases and the J segment 0 bases; nucleotides outside the gene matches: 5. Germline V lookup: CDR1 MNHEY, CDR2 SMNVEV (reference sequence). CDR3 loop: CASSSLSGISYEQYF. CDR3 DNA sequence: TGTGCCAGCAGTTCCCTTAGCGGGATCTCCTACGAGCAGTACTTC.

This clone was detected only a few times. V and J are TRBV7-3 and TRBJ2-2; tentatively, D is TRBD1 (6 bases). Looked up from germline, CDR1 is SGHTA and CDR2 is FQGTGA. V was cut by 0 bases and J by 4 bases, with 12 bases left in between. The CDR3 runs to 16 residues. The CDR3: CASSLTGRGTTGELFF. The CDR3 DNA follows: TGTGCCAGCAGCTTAACTGGCAGGGGAACCACCGGGGAGCTGTTTTTT.

The sample holds one count of this clone. The chain recombines TRBV7-9 with TRBJ2-2, with 10 bases that match TRBD1. The CDR3 totals 16 residues. Looked up from germline, CDR1 is SEHNR and CDR2 is FQNEAQ (reference sequence). Trimming cost V 3 bases and J 7 bases; bases outside gene matches: 8. CDR3 in DNA: TGTGCCAGCAGCTTGGGACAGGGGTTAATAGGCGGGGAGCTGTTTTTT. Encoded protein: CASSLGQGLIGGELFF.

The chain is built from TRBV6-5 and TRBJ2-1; 8 bases are a match to TRBD2. This CDR3 is built from 13 residues. Germline V gene lookup returns CDR1 MNHEY and CDR2 SVGAGI. V lost 1 base, J lost 9 bases, and 2 bases stayed unmatched. The CDR3 DNA sequence: TGTGCCAGCAGTTACTTAACTAGCGGTGAGCAGTTCTTC. It codes for CASSYLTSGEQFF.